The clone carrying this TCR beta chain was counted once. The antigen remains undetermined. The V gene's germline CDR1 is LGHNT and CDR2 FRNRAP. This CDR3 comprises 14 residues. The V segment lost 6 bases and the J segment 5 bases; nucleotides outside the gene matches: 3. This sample was taken from a study of T cell responses to AZD1222 COVID-19 vaccine. Notes on the study in general: The donors showed a predominance of white British ancestry and of females, with possible underestimation of clonal diversity.

Assay used: immunoSEQ multiplex PCR; TCRdb lists only in-frame clones, some missing. The sample lists 150,000 to 200,000 clones; around 87% were seen once. The clonotype originates from an adult in good health. Source: peripheral blood, taken on day 0 of MenACWY control vaccination. The rearrangement links TRBV12-5 to TRBJ2-2; 10 bases are a match to TRBD1. The CDR3 DNA is TGTGCTAGTGGGACAGGGGGCCGTACCGGGGAGCTGTTTTTT. This translates into CASGTGGRTGELFF. The full variable domain, in which reference TRBV12-5 and TRBJ2-2 provide the parts outside the CDR3, is DARVTQTPRHKVTEMGQEVTMRCQPILGHNTVFWYRQTMMQGLELLAYFRNRAPLDDSGMPKDRFSAEMPDATLATLKIQPSEPRDSAVYFCASGTGGRTGELFFGEGSRLTVL.